Listed here are 29 T cell receptor beta chains from one sample, sequenced in a study of cytomegalovirus exposure and HLA in healthy donors. Researchers ran the PCR with 60 Vbeta and 13 Jbeta primers. Assay: immunoSEQ multiplex PCR; the TCRdb copy retains only in-frame clones and omits some. The sample shows roughly 120,000 clones, 70% to 85% of them seen only once. What was sequenced was PBMCs. The receptors stem from a man aged 45-65 years in good health and CMV-seropositive.

V is TRBV5-1 and J is TRBJ2-7, with D perhaps matching TRBD1 (6 bases). There are 12 residues in the CDR3. Trimming took 4 bases from V and 8 from J, leaving 13 bases between them. Germline values: CDR1 SGHRS, CDR2 YFSETQ. The CDR3 sequence: CASSLSDRQQYF. CDR3 DNA sequence: TGCGCCAGCAGCCTCTCCGACAGGCAGCAGTACTTC.

The rearrangement uses TRBV15 and TRBJ2-7, with D maybe TRBD1 (5 bases). CDR3 length: 14 amino acids. Between the trimmed V and J ends, which lost 2 bases and 2 bases, there was a span of 10 bases. Germline assignment: CDR1 LNHNV and CDR2 YYDKDF (reference sequence). The CDR3 sequence: CATSRQGNTYEQYF. Here the CDR3 DNA reads TGTGCCACCAGCAGACAGGGAAACACCTACGAGCAGTACTTC.

The chain's CDR3 is CASSLRDRDEQYF. CDR3 bases: TGTGCCAGCAGTCTCCGGGACAGGGACGAGCAGTACTTC. V usage is TRBV6-1 and J usage is TRBJ2-5; 9 nucleotides agree with TRBD1. TRBJ2-7 matches the DNA end more closely, so the J call is doubtful. This CDR3 spans 13 amino acids. The germline V gene has CDR1 MNHNS and CDR2 SASEGT.

The chain combines TRBV29-1 with TRBJ2-7, with D uncertain. CDR3 length: 13 amino acids. Trimming took 6 bases from V and 5 from J, leaving 17 bases between them. Germline CDR1 is SQVTM and CDR2 is ANQGSEA. Here the CDR3 reads CSVQNPARHEQYF. The DNA for the CDR3 is TGCAGCGTACAAAACCCCGCCCGCCACGAGCAGTACTTC.

The chain's CDR3 is CASSQGWSSYEQYF. The DNA for the CDR3 is TGTGCCAGCAGTCAGGGGTGGTCCTCCTACGAGCAGTACTTC. The chain uses TRBV6-5 and TRBJ2-7; a possible D gene is TRBD1 (6 bases). Trimming cost V 5 bases and J 0 bases, with 11 bases left between them. CDR1 is MNHEY and CDR2 is SVGAGI in the germline V gene. This CDR3 has 14 amino acids.

The V gene is TRBV7-9, the J gene TRBJ1-1; maybe TRBD1 (5 bases). The length of the CDR3 is 15 residues. Germline CDR1 SEHNR, CDR2 FQNEAQ (reference sequence). V was trimmed by 1 base and J by 0 bases, leaving 9 bases between them. The CDR3, as DNA: TGTGCCAGCAGCTTAGAAGACAGTCTGAACACTGAAGCTTTCTTT. Its protein product is CASSLEDSLNTEAFF.

The chain recombines TRBV21-1 with TRBJ1-5; the table's D call TRBD1 went unverified against the DNA. TRBV21-1 is a pseudogene locus. The CDR3 is 15 residues long. The CDR3 is CASSRAGGINQPQHF. CDR3 in DNA: TGTGCCAGCAGTAGGGCAGGGGGCATCAATCAGCCCCAGCATTTT.

In its sample, this clone was seen once. This chain links TRBV5-1 with TRBJ1-6; the D gene is possibly TRBD1 (6 bases). With 2 bases removed from V and 7 bases from J, the gap between germline ends came to 10 bases. Germline V gene lookup returns CDR1 SGHRS and CDR2 YFSETQ. This CDR3 spans 14 amino acids. Here the CDR3 DNA reads TGCGCCAGCAGCTTACAGGGTCAGAATTCACCCCTCCACTTT. It specifies CASSLQGQNSPLHF.

The chain recombines TRBV28 with TRBJ2-7; no clear D. CDR1 and CDR2 from the germline V gene are MDHEN and SYDVKM. V lost 4 bases and J lost 5, with 6 bases in between. The CDR3 covers 11 residues. DNA for the CDR3: TGTGCCAGCAGTTACAGCCACGAGCAGTACTTC. Translating it yields CASSYSHEQYF.

The chain links TRBV27 to TRBJ2-3; D might be TRBD1 (5 bases). The CDR3 totals 13 residues. The V end lost 4 bases, the J end lost 6 bases, and 11 bases lay between the germline ends. Germline values: CDR1 MNHEY, CDR2 SMNVEV (reference sequence). The CDR3 region has the DNA TGTGCCAGCAGTTCCCGCAGGGCCGATACGCAGTATTTT. Protein sequence: CASSSRRADTQYF.

This clone was observed a few times. Different DNA sequences within this sample yield the same CDR3. CDR3 region: CAWSGSYEQYF. The CDR3 DNA reads as TGTGCCTGGAGCGGGAGCTACGAGCAGTACTTC. The chain couples TRBV30 to TRBJ2-7; D possibly corresponds to TRBD2 (6 bases). This CDR3 has 11 amino acids. V was cut by 3 bases and J by 3 bases, with 6 bases left in between. Germline lookup yields CDR1 GTSNPN and CDR2 SVGIG (reference sequence).

The chain employs TRBV6-1 and TRBJ2-7; 9 bases are shared with TRBD1. The V segment lost 5 bases and the J segment 3 bases; nucleotides outside the gene matches: 2. Germline assignment: CDR1 MNHNS and CDR2 SASEGT. This CDR3 region has 13 residues. The CDR3 DNA sequence: TGTGCCAGCAGTTGGGGACAGGGCTACGAGCAGTACTTC. Protein sequence: CASSWGQGYEQYF.

The chain carries TRBV18 and TRBJ1-2; D gene ambiguous. Trimming removed 3 bases from V and 0 bases from J, with 8 bases in between. The CDR3 contains 14 residues. From germline, CDR1 is KGHSH and CDR2 LQKENI. DNA of the CDR3: TGTGCCAGCTCACCGGCGAGGGCTAACTATGGCTACACCTTC. Protein: CASSPARANYGYTF.

The chain employs TRBV18 and TRBJ2-2; possibly TRBD1 for D (5 bases). V lost 5 bases and J lost 2, with 12 bases in between. Germline values: CDR1 KGHSH, CDR2 LQKENI. CDR3 size: 15 residues. In DNA, the CDR3 is TGTGCCAGCTCAATCGACAGCCTCAACACCGGGGAGCTGTTTTTT. This encodes CASSIDSLNTGELFF.

This clone has only one observation. The genes are TRBV15 and TRBJ2-7; 7 bases agree with TRBD1. The CDR3 is 14 residues long. Germline-derived CDR1 and CDR2 are LNHNV and YYDKDF (reference sequence). Trimming cost V 3 bases and J 0 bases; bases outside gene matches: 2. For the CDR3, the DNA is TGTGCCACCAGCAGGGGACAGAACTCCTACGAGCAGTACTTC. It codes for CATSRGQNSYEQYF.

This clone was recorded a few times. The chain has TRBV11-2 and TRBJ1-1; 7 bases agree with TRBD1. The CDR3 totals 15 residues. V lost 4 bases to trimming and J lost 2 bases; unmatched junction nucleotides: 7. CDR1 is SGHAT and CDR2 is FQNNGV in the germline V gene. CDR3 sequence (DNA): TGTGCCAGCAGCTCGTACCAGGGGGGTAACACTGAAGCTTTCTTT. Residues: CASSSYQGGNTEAFF.

The genes are TRBV5-1 and TRBJ2-2; TRBD1 matches at 8 bases. After removal of 4 bases from V and 3 bases from J, the junction contained 11 bases not matched to a gene. The CDR3 loop spans 17 amino acids. From germline, CDR1 is SGHRS and CDR2 YFSETQ. CDR3 residues: CASSAGQGGIYTGELFF. In nucleotides, the CDR3 is TGCGCCAGCAGCGCCGGACAGGGCGGCATATACACCGGGGAGCTGTTTTTT.

The V gene is TRBV7-2, the J gene TRBJ1-2, with D possibly TRBD1 on 5 matching bases. Germline assignment: CDR1 SGHTA and CDR2 FQGNSA. This CDR3 is 15 amino acids long. Trimming removed 2 bases at V and 6 bases at J, with 16 bases between. CDR3 residues: CASSLYRAEGNGYTF. DNA for the CDR3: TGTGCCAGCAGCTTATACCGGGCGGAGGGGAATGGCTACACCTTC.

This chain uses TRBV14 with TRBJ2-1; 9 nucleotides line up with TRBD1. The CDR3 loop spans 17 amino acids. Germline assignment: CDR1 SGHDN and CDR2 FVKESK. V gave up 3 bases and J gave up 4 bases; unmatched junction bases: 10. The CDR3: CASSHLPSGTGYNEQFF. CDR3 DNA: TGTGCCAGCAGCCACCTGCCGTCCGGGACAGGGTACAATGAGCAGTTCTTC.

This chain joins TRBV5-1 and TRBJ2-3; 8 positions agree with TRBD2. J lost 1 base, V lost 6 bases, and 7 bases had no gene match. The germline V gene encodes CDR1 SGHRS and CDR2 YFSETQ. This CDR3 comprises 15 residues. CDR3 sequence: CASTPLRGGTDTQYF. The CDR3 DNA sequence: TGCGCCAGCACTCCCCTGCGGGGGGGCACAGATACGCAGTATTTT.

V usage is TRBV9 and J usage is TRBJ2-7, with 10 bases aligning to TRBD1. Germline assignment: CDR1 SGDLS and CDR2 YYNGEE. This CDR3 has 15 amino acids. The J segment lost 3 bases and the V segment lost 0 bases, leaving 3 bases of the junction unmatched. DNA for the CDR3: TGTGCCAGCAGCGTAGGACAGGGGGCTATCTACGAGCAGTACTTC. It encodes CASSVGQGAIYEQYF.

V is TRBV5-1 and J is TRBJ2-7, with 12 positions matching TRBD2. Germline CDR1 reads SGHRS; CDR2 reads YFSETQ. V shed 0 bases, J shed 5 bases, and the junction held 12 bases outside the gene matches. This CDR3 is built from 18 residues. Written as DNA, the CDR3 is TGCGCCAGCAGCTTGGTCCTAGCGGGAGGGCTCCAGGTGGACGAGCAGTACTTC. Amino acid sequence: CASSLVLAGGLQVDEQYF.

The chain links TRBV18 to TRBJ1-1; tentatively, D is TRBD1 (6 bases). V lost 6 bases to trimming and J lost 1 base, with 15 bases between them. Germline V gene lookup returns CDR1 KGHSH and CDR2 LQKENI. This CDR3 region has 15 residues. CDR3 nucleotide sequence: TGTGCCAGCTCCACAGGGTCACAGCAGAACACTGAAGCTTTCTTT. Protein product: CASSTGSQQNTEAFF.

The chain employs TRBV10-2 and TRBJ2-7, with D perhaps TRBD1 (6 bases). Germline V lookup: CDR1 WSHSY, CDR2 SAAADI. Deletions cut 6 bases from V and 6 bases from J, with 18 bases between. CDR3 length equals 14 residues. Here the CDR3 reads CASSPSGTISEQYF. The CDR3, as DNA: TGCGCCAGCAGCCCCTCTGGGACAATCAGCGAGCAGTACTTC.

The rearrangement joins TRBV2 to TRBJ2-7, with a weak D call TRBD1 (6 bases). V shed 3 bases and J shed 5 bases, with 11 bases lying between them. The CDR3 loop spans 13 amino acids. Germline CDR1 is SNHLY and CDR2 is FYNNEI. CDR3 nucleotide sequence: TGTGCCAGCAGTGAGCAGGGGAGAAACGAGCAGTACTTC. Amino acids: CASSEQGRNEQYF.

This clone was picked up one time. V and J are TRBV5-1 and TRBJ1-1; TRBD1 matches at 7 bases. V shed 2 bases and J 5 bases; nucleotides not matched to a gene: 6. The CDR3 is made up of 14 amino acids. Germline CDR1 reads SGHRS; CDR2 reads YFSETQ. The CDR3 nucleotides are TGCGCCAGCAGCTTAAGGGGGCTAGGGACTGAAGCTTTCTTT. Its protein is CASSLRGLGTEAFF.

V usage is TRBV6-5 and J usage is TRBJ1-2; 7 nucleotides agree with TRBD1. V lost 6 bases to trimming and J lost 1 base; unmatched junction nucleotides: 8. This CDR3 region has 15 residues. Germline CDR1 reads MNHEY; CDR2 reads SVGAGI. CDR3 sequence: CASRPTGTDNYGYTF. DNA of the CDR3: TGTGCCAGCAGACCTACCGGGACAGATAACTATGGCTACACCTTC.

The chain carries TRBV2 and TRBJ2-7; D may be TRBD2 (5 bases). The CDR3 is 12 residues long. The germline V gene encodes CDR1 SNHLY and CDR2 FYNNEI. Trimming stripped 4 bases from V and 5 bases from J, with 9 bases between. The CDR3 DNA sequence: TGTGCCAGCAGTGCATCCGGGGACGAGCAGTACTTC. This sequence encodes CASSASGDEQYF. The full variable domain, with the rest looked up from reference TRBV2 and TRBJ2-7, is EPEVTQTPSHQVTQMGQEVILRCVPISNHLYFYWYRQILGQKVEFLVSFYNNEISEKSEIFDDQFSVERPDGSNFTLKIRSTKLEDSAMYFCASSASGDEQYFGPGTRLTVT.

The chain joins TRBV5-6 to TRBJ2-2; the match to TRBD1 covers 8 bases. Germline lookup yields CDR1 SGHDT and CDR2 YYEEEE. V lost 4 bases, J lost 4 bases, and 6 bases stayed unmatched. The CDR3 covers 15 residues. CDR3 coding DNA: TGTGCCAGCAGCCGCAGGGGGCAGGGCACCGGGGAGCTGTTTTTT. It codes for CASSRRGQGTGELFF.